The table lists the clone carrying this T cell receptor beta chain with many counts. Its antigen remains unidentified. Trimming removed 3 bases from V and 0 bases from J; junction bases left unmatched: 7. This CDR3 has 18 residues. CDR1 and CDR2 from the germline V gene are SGHDT and YYEEEE. The data were obtained in a study of tumor and adjacent non-tumor tissue in lung cancer. Study-level background: The patients, 9 to 11 men and roughly 5 women, were about 31 to 76 with stage I to III disease. Some 3.9 million productive TCRbeta reads were obtained per sample on average.

The template was RNA from unsorted bulk tissue. Distant lung tissue was collected more than 3 cm away from the tumor edge. TCRbeta libraries were built with three rounds of nested PCR, modified from ARM-PCR. TCRdb called the multiplex PCR reads again in MiXCR, with one record for every CDR3 protein. The repertoire has around 100,000 distinct CDR3 sequences, 65% of them found once; the top ten carry around 19%. Regarding the study as a whole: In normal lung, the top 100 clones were significantly more dominant than in tumor. Tumor tissue had significantly higher TCR diversity than normal lung.

Sequencing was performed on distant non-tumor lung tissue. The clonotype originates from a man in his thirties or forties with non-small cell lung cancer. The chain has TRBV5-6 and TRBJ2-6; 9 bases match TRBD1. The CDR3 DNA sequence: TGTGCCAGCAGCTGGACAGGGGTATACGGCTCTGGGGCCAACGTCCTGACTTTC. Its translation: CASSWTGVYGSGANVLTF.